This T cell receptor beta chain was observed in a study of cytomegalovirus exposure and HLA in healthy donors. Broader study findings: One cluster of highly shared sequence variants probably arose as a sequencing artifact.

A remark on this clone: Its antigen is unknown.

Use of 60 Vbeta and 13 Jbeta primers characterized the PCR. Profiled with immunoSEQ multiplex PCR; TCRdb holds only in-frame clones, not every one. The data contain 150,000 to 200,000 clones, around 77% of them singletons. Germline CDR1 is MNHEY and CDR2 is SVGAGI. V was shortened by 7 bases and J by 6 bases, with 7 bases between the two germline ends. The CDR3 covers 11 residues. The chain uses TRBV6-5 and TRBJ2-1; D remains ambiguous. This clonotype originated in a woman in her 30s in good health and CMV-seronegative. The source material was PBMCs. The CDR3, as DNA: TGTGCCAGCACACTACTCAATGAGCAGTTCTTC. Encoded protein: CASTLLNEQFF.